A selection of T cell receptor beta chains follows, all from one sample in a study of response to subunit inactivated influenza vaccine. In TCRdb, the RT-PCR reads were re-called with MiXCR into one record per CDR3 protein. The sample shows 650,000 or so distinct CDR3 sequences, 14% of them seen only once. The material sequenced was PBMCs from blood, taken around two weeks before vaccination. The source of these receptors is a man aged 45-65 years who received an inactivated influenza vaccine. The CDR3 runs from the conserved cysteine through the conserved F or W. D genes are given only for firm matches. A clone size is listed for some rows: how often the clone was seen (once, few, many), or a class if it is expanded.

>18|TRBJ2-3|-|TRBD1|TRBV4-1
TGCGCCAGCAGCCTAAAACAAAGTACAGGGGCCTACACAGATACGCAGTATTTT
CASSLKQSTGAYTDTQYF
>14|TRBJ2-7|-|-|TRBV5-5
TGTGCCAGCAGCTTCGGACAGCTCATCTACGGGCAGTACTTC
CASSFGQLIYGQYF
>12|TRBJ1-1|-|-|TRBV12-3/TRBV12-4
TGTGCCAGCTCCTCAGGGTTCACTGAAGCTTTCTTT
CASSSGFTEAFF
>14|TRBJ2-2|many|TRBD2|TRBV9
TGTGCCAGCAATCGGGAGGGCCTAGGCGGGGAGCTGTTTTTT
CASNREGLGGELFF
>12|TRBJ2-3|few|-|TRBV20-1
TGCAGCGCTACCGAGAACACAGATACGCAGTATTTT
CSATENTDTQYF
>11|TRBJ2-1|few|-|TRBV20-1
TGCAGTGCTAGAAAGTTTAATGAGCAGTTCTTC
CSARKFNEQFF
>15|TRBJ2-3|few|TRBD2|TRBV19
TGTGCCAGTAGTATTAGCGGGAGTAGCACAGATACGCAGTATTTT
CASSISGSSTDTQYF
>14|TRBJ2-1|many|TRBD1|TRBV12-3/TRBV12-4
TGTGCCAGCAGTTCCTCGACAGGGGGCAATGAGCAGTTCTTC
CASSSSTGGNEQFF
>17|TRBJ1-6|many|-|TRBV6-5
TGTGCCAGCAGTTACTCAAAGCCGCCCGTTGATAATTCACCCCTCCACTTT
CASSYSKPPVDNSPLHF
>14|TRBJ2-1|many|-|TRBV5-1
TGCGCCAGCAGTTTTGAGGGGACCTACAATGAGCAGTTCTTC
CASSFEGTYNEQFF
>15|TRBJ2-3|-|TRBD2|TRBV27
TGTGCCAGCAATACACCTAGCGGGGGCACAGATACGCAGTATTTT
CASNTPSGGTDTQYF
>19|TRBJ2-1|few|-|TRBV5-1
TGCGCCAGCAGCTTACGTTACAAGGGGCGGGGGCTCTCCTACAATGAGCAGTTCTTC
CASSLRYKGRGLSYNEQFF
>15|TRBJ2-6|few|-|TRBV24-1
TGTGCCACCAGTGACAACGGAGTGGGGGCCAACGTCCTGACTTTC
CATSDNGVGANVLTF